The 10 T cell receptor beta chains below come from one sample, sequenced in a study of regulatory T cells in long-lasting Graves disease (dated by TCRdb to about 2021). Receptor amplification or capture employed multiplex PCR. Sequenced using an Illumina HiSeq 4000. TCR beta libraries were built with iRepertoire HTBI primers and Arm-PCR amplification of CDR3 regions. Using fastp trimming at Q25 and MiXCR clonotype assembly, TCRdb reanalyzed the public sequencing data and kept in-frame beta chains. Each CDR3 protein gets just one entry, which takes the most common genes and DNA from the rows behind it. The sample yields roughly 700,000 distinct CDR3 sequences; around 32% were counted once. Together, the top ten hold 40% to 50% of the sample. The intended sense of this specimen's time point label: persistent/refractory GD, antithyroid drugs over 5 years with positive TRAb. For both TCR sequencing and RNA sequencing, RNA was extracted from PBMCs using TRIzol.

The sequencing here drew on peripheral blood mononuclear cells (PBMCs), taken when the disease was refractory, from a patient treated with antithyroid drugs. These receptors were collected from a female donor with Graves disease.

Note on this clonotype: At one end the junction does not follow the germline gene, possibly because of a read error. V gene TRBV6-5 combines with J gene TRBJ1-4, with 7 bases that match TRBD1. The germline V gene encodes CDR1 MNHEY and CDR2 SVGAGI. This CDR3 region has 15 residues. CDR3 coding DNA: TGTGCCAGCAATTACTCAGGGGGGACTAATGAAAAACTGTTTTTT. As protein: CASNYSGGTNEKLFF.

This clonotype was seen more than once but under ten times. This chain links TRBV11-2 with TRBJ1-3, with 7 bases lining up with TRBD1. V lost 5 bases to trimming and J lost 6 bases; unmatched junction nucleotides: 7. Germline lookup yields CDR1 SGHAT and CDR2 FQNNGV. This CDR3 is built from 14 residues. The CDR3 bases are TGTGCCAGCAGCCCCGGACAGGTTGCAAACACCATATATTTT. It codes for CASSPGQVANTIYF. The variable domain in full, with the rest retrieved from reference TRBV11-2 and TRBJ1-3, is EAGVAQSPRYKIIEKRQSVAFWCNPISGHATLYWYQQILGQGPKLLIQFQNNGVVDDSQLPKDRFSAERLKGVDSTLKIQPAKLEDSAVYLCASSPGQVANTIYFGEGSWLTVV.

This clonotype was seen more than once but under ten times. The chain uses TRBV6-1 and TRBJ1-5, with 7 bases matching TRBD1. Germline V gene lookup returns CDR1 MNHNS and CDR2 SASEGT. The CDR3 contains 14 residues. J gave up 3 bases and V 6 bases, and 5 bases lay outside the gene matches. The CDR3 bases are TGTGCCAGCAGGGACAGGTGGGACAATCAGCCCCAGCATTTT. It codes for CASRDRWDNQPQHF.

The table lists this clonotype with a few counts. The CDR3 spells CASSLRDRGGGYTF. In nucleotides, the CDR3 is TGTGCCAGCAGCTTAAGGGACAGGGGGGGTGGCTACACCTTC. The chain joins TRBV7-2 to TRBJ1-2; 11 nucleotides line up with TRBD1. CDR1 SGHTA and CDR2 FQGNSA come from the germline V gene. Losses at the gene ends were 2 bases for V and 7 bases for J; bases not matched to a gene: 3. There are 14 residues in the CDR3.

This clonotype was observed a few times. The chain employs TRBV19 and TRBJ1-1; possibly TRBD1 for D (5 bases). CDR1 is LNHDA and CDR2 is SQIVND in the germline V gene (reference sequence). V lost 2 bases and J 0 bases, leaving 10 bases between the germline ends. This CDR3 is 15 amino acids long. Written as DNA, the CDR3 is TGTGCCAGTAGTATAATCGGGACTCTGAACACTGAAGCTTTCTTT. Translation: CASSIIGTLNTEAFF.

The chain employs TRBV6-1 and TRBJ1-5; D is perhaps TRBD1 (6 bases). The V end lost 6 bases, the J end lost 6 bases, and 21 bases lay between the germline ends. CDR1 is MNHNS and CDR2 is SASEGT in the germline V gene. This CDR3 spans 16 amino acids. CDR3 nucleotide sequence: TGTGCCAGCAGCCCACCGCCCCAGGGGCTAACTCAGCCCCAGCATTTT. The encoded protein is CASSPPPQGLTQPQHF.

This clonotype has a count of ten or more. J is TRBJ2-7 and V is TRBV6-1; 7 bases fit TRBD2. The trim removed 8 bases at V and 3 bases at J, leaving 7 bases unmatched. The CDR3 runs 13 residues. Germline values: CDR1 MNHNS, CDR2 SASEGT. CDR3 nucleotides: TGTGCCAGCTCTACGGGGAGGGACTACGAGCAGTACTTC. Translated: CASSTGRDYEQYF.

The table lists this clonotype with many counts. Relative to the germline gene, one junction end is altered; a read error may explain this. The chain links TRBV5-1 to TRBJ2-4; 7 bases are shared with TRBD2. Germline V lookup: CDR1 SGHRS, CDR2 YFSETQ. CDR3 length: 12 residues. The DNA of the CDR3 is TGTGCCAGCAGCTTGGGTCCTAGCGGTACGTCCTTC. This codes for CASSLGPSGTSF.

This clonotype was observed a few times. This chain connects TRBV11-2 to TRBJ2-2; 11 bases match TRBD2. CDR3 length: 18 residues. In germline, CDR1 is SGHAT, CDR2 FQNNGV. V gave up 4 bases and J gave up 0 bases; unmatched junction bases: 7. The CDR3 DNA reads TGTGCCAGCAGCTCTGGGACTAGCGGCTCCGCGAACACCGGGGAGCTGTTTTTT. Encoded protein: CASSSGTSGSANTGELFF.

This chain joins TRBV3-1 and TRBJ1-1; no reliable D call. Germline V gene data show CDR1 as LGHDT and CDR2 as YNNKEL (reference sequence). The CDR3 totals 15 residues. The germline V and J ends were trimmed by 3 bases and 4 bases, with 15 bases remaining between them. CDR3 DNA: TGTGCCAGCAGCCAGCTACACCCCGGGAGCACTGAAGCTTTCTTT. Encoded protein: CASSQLHPGSTEAFF. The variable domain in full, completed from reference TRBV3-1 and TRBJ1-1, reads DTAVSQTPKYLVTQMGNDKSIKCEQNLGHDTMYWYKQDSKKFLKIMFSYNNKELIINETVPNRFSPKSPDKAHLNLHINSLELGDSAVYFCASSQLHPGSTEAFFGQGTRLTVV.